The 6 T cell receptor beta chains below were found in one sample sequenced in a study of prognosis after radiotherapy for stage I lung cancer. Template was genomic DNA; TCR beta CDR3 amplified in two multiplex PCR rounds. First-round PCR, the initial amplification, used primers specific to each TRBV and TRBJ gene. TCRdb independently ran MiXCR on the multiplex PCR reads; one entry per CDR3 protein. The profile shows around 14,000 distinct CDR3 sequences, 25% to 40% of them singletons. Sequenced here: PBMCs, sampled before or after stereotactic body radiation therapy (not recorded which). The receptors shown here come from a donor of 50 years or more with non-small cell lung cancer.

By share, this clonotype counts as medium-sized (0.01 to 0.1%). The V and J genes are TRBV11-2 and TRBJ1-2; D ambiguous. Trimming removed 2 bases at V and 6 bases at J, with 13 bases between. Germline V lookup: CDR1 SGHAT, CDR2 FQNNGV. The CDR3 is made up of 14 amino acids. In DNA form, the CDR3 reads TGTGCCAGCAGCTTAAGAAACAGTGTGGATGGCTACACCTTC. This translates into CASSLRNSVDGYTF.

This clonotype was recorded many times. The chain's CDR3 is CASSLDRGVGRTF. DNA of the CDR3: TGTGCCAGCAGCTTAGACCGGGGTGTGGGGAGGACTTTC. The V and J genes are TRBV7-8 and TRBJ2-6; D is perhaps TRBD2 (5 bases). The CDR3 has 13 residues. Trimming pared 1 base from V and 18 bases from J, leaving 16 bases between. CDR1 and CDR2 (germline): SGHVS, FQNEAQ.

In its sample, this clonotype was seen many times. The chain couples TRBV12-3 or TRBV12-4 to TRBJ2-3; D gene unclear. CDR3 length equals 12 residues. V lost 8 bases and J lost 4, with 10 bases in between. The CDR3 loop is CASLGFSDTQYF. CDR3 coding DNA: TGTGCCAGCCTTGGGTTTTCAGATACGCAGTATTTT.

Of note for this clonotype: A far more abundant clone sits one base away, making this likely a read error. The missing conserved phenylalanine or tryptophan at the end of this CDR3 makes a read error likely. V is TRBV6-2 or TRBV6-3 and J is TRBJ2-5, with D perhaps TRBD1 or TRBD2 (5 bases each). The CDR3 spans 14 residues. Per germline, CDR1 MNHEY and CDR2 SVGEGT. With 8 bases removed from V and 4 bases from J, the gap between germline ends came to 17 bases. The CDR3 region is CASARGNGGETQYL. Written as DNA, the CDR3 is TGTGCCAGCGCTCGGGGAAATGGGGGAGAGACCCAGTACTTA.

With respect to this clonotype: The conserved closing phenylalanine or tryptophan is absent in this CDR3, likely reflecting a read error. The chain links TRBV20-1 to TRBJ2-1; TRBD1 agrees at 7 bases. V shed 7 bases, J shed 4 bases, and the junction held 13 bases outside the gene matches. There are 15 residues in the CDR3. The germline V gene encodes CDR1 DFQATT and CDR2 SNEGSKA (reference sequence). CDR3 sequence: CSVHQGQCVYNEQFL. DNA for the CDR3: TGCAGTGTCCACCAGGGACAGTGTGTATACAATGAGCAGTTCCTC.

This clonotype appeared many times. This sequence joins TRBV4-2 and TRBJ2-3; D call uncertain. The germline V gene encodes CDR1 LGHNA and CDR2 YNFKEQ. The CDR3 extends over 13 amino acids. V shed 0 bases and J shed 4 bases, with 5 bases lying between them. The CDR3 DNA reads as TGTGCCAGCAGCCAAGAGAGTTCAGATACGCAGTATTTT. Translated: CASSQESSDTQYF.